Reported below is one T cell receptor (beta chain). Its antigen is unidentified. Using RNA transcripts as the source, TCR beta CDR3 regions were amplified. HTBI primers were used for first-round RT-PCR of the TCR CDR3. TCRdb reprocessed the multiplex PCR reads via MiXCR and lists one record per CDR3 protein. The data hold 300,000 to 400,000 distinct CDR3 sequences, with about 14% observed a single time. These data come from a study of T cells in Graves' hyperthyroidism and ophthalmopathy. The CDR3 is made up of 14 amino acids. Per germline, CDR1 LNHDA and CDR2 SQIVND (reference sequence). The V and J ends lost 3 bases and 0 bases respectively, with 8 bases between them. Findings and caveats of the study: Ophthalmopathy was told apart from stable hyperthyroidism by a 13 V-J model. Blood also showed most of the thyroid clonotypes that were expanded above 0.001.

The gene calls are TRBV19 and TRBJ1-2; D not resolved. The TCR originated in a woman aged 25 to 39 with Graves' ophthalmopathy. Sequenced: blood. Written as DNA, the CDR3 is TGTGCCAGTAGTATCTACAGTGCTAACTATGGCTACACCTTC. Amino acids: CASSIYSANYGYTF.